This T cell receptor (beta chain) is drawn from a study of T cell responses to AZD1222 COVID-19 vaccine. Both about-4-week and about-12-week second-dose recipients were combined. The length of the CDR3 is 15 residues. Trimming shortened V by 5 bases and J by 2 bases, and 16 bases separated the two germline ends. Germline values: CDR1 MNHEY, CDR2 SVGAGI. TCRdb keeps only in-frame clones here, not all; method: immunoSEQ multiplex PCR. The table has around 190,000 clones, roughly 92% seen once. Concerning this clone: The antigen is undetermined.

Study-wide points: A rise in Spike-specific TCR breadth and depth followed two AZD1222 doses. Repertoire sampling was restricted to post-peak T cell response timepoints. Donors in the cohort were predominantly white British and more often female, and clonal diversity was possibly underestimated.

The sequences come from peripheral blood, collected 28 days after the second AZD1222 dose. The chain links TRBV6-5 to TRBJ2-7; D possibly corresponds to TRBD1 (6 bases). The receptor was derived from an adult who received the AZD1222 COVID-19 vaccine. The CDR3 nucleotides are TGTGCCAGCAGTCCTAGGGGGAGTCTTGCCTACGAGCAGTACTTC. Its translation: CASSPRGSLAYEQYF.